The clone carrying this T cell receptor (beta chain) was seen many times. The antigen is not known. TCRdb reprocessed the reads via MiXCR and lists one record per CDR3 protein. The data contain approximately 140,000 distinct CDR3 sequences, almost 9% of them singletons. This record belongs to a study of T cell repertoires in cytomegalovirus infection. Study-wide context: Public TCR beta signatures indicated both CMV infection and matching HLA type.

Study-wide results and limits: Ex vivo, HLA-C-restricted CMV-specific TCR beta clonotypes prevailed over the rest of the response.

Germline CDR1 and CDR2: MNHEY and SMNVEV (reference sequence). This CDR3 is built from 10 residues. V dropped 8 bases and J dropped 2 bases, with 2 bases sitting between them. The sample consisted of PBMCs. This clonotype was sampled from a human donor in good health (CMV status not recorded). Some clones in this sample may be carry-over from other donors' samples. V usage is TRBV27 and J usage is TRBJ2-3; D is undetermined. The CDR3 is CASHTDTQYF. The DNA for the CDR3 is TGTGCCAGCCACACAGATACGCAGTATTTT.